The clone carrying this T cell receptor (beta chain) was counted ten times or more. The data were obtained in a study of T cells in Graves' hyperthyroidism and ophthalmopathy. As for the study in general: The initial diagnosis was the point when peripheral blood was collected, ahead of any treatment.

Amplified regions were TCR beta CDR3 sequences from RNA transcripts. TCR CDR3 underwent first-round RT-PCR with the HTBI primer set. TCRdb re-called the multiplex PCR reads with MiXCR, one entry per CDR3 protein. The sample contains around 350,000 distinct CDR3 sequences, 15% to 18% of which appear only once. The trim removed 7 bases at V and 4 bases at J, leaving 5 bases unmatched. The CDR3 runs to 13 residues. CDR1 and CDR2 from the germline V gene are SNHLY and FYNNEI. The source of this sequence is a woman between 18 and 29 years old with Graves' hyperthyroidism that later progressed to Graves' ophthalmopathy. The material sequenced was blood. V gene TRBV2 combines with J gene TRBJ1-1; 8 positions agree with TRBD1. The CDR3 sequence: CASKRTGGTEAFF. CDR3 sequence (DNA): TGTGCCAGCAAGAGAACAGGGGGCACTGAAGCTTTCTTT.